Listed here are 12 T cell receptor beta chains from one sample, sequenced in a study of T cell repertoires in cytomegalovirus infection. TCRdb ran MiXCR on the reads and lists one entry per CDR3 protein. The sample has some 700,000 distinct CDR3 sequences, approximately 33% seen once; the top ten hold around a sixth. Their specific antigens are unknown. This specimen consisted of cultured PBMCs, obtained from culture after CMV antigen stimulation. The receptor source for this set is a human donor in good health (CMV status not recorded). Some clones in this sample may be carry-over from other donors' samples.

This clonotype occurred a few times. CDR3 residues: CSAPKPRNNEQFF. Here the CDR3 DNA reads TGCAGTGCTCCTAAACCTAGGAACAATGAGCAGTTCTTC. This chain connects TRBV20-1 to TRBJ2-1, with no clear D. CDR1 and CDR2 (germline): DFQATT, SNEGSKA (reference sequence). Trimming removed 5 bases from V and 5 bases from J, with 13 bases in between. This CDR3 is built from 13 residues.

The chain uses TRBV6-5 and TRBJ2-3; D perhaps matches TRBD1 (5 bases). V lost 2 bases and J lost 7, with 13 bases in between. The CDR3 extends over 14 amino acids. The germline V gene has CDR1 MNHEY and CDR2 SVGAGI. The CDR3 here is CASSYGAASNTQYF. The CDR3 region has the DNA TGTGCCAGCAGTTACGGGGCGGCTTCCAATACGCAGTATTTT.

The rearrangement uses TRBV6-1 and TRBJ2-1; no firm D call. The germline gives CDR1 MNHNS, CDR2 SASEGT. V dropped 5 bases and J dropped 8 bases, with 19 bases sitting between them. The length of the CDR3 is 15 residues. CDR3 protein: CASSPDSMIGDEQFF. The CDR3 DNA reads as TGTGCCAGCAGTCCCGACTCAATGATCGGCGATGAGCAGTTCTTC.

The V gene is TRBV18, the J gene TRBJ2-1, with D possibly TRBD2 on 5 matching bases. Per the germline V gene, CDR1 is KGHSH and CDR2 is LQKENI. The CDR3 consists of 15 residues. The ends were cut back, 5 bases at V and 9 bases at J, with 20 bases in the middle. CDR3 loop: CASSFTTPEGSEQFF. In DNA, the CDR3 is TGTGCCAGCTCATTCACGACACCCGAGGGCAGTGAGCAGTTCTTC.

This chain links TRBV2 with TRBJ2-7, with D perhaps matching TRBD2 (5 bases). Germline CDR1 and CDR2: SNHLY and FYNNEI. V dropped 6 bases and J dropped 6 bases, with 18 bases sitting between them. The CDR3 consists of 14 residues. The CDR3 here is CASRSTGLRVEQYF. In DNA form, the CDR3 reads TGTGCCAGCAGGTCTACTGGACTCCGCGTCGAGCAGTACTTC.

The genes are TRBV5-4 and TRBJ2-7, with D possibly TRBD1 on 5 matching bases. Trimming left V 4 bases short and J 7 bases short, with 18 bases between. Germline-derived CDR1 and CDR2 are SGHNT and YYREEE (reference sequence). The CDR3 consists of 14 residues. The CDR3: CASSGAAVGREQYF. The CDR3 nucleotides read TGTGCCAGCAGCGGGGCCGCAGTGGGAAGGGAGCAGTACTTC.

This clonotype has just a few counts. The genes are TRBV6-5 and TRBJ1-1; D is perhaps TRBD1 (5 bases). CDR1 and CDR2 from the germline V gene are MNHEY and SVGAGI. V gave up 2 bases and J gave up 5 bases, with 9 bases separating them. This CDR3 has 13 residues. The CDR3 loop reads CASSYGDSTEAFF. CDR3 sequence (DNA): TGTGCCAGCAGTTACGGTGACAGTACTGAAGCTTTCTTT.

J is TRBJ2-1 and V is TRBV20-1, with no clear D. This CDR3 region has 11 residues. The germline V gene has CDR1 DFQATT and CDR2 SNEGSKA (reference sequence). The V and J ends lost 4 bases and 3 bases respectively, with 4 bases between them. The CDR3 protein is CSAMIYNEQFF. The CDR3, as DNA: TGCAGTGCTATGATCTACAATGAGCAGTTCTTC.

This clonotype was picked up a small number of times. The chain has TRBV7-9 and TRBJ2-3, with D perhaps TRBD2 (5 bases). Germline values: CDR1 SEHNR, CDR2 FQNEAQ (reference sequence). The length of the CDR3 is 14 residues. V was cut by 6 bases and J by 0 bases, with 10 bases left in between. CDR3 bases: TGTGCCAGCAGAGAGAGGACTAGCACAGATACGCAGTATTTT. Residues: CASRERTSTDTQYF.

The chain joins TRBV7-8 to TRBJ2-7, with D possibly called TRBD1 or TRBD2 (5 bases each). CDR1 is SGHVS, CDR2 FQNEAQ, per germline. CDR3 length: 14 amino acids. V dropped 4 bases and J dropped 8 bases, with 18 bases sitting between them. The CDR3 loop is CASSSGTPLRKQYF. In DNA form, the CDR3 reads TGTGCCAGCAGCTCCGGGACCCCCCTACGCAAGCAGTACTTC.

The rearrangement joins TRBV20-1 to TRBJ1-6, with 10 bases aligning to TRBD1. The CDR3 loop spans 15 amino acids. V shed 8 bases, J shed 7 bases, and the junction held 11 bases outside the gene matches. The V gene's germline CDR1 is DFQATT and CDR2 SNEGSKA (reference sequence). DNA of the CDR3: TGCAGTATAACCCGGGGGACAGGGGAAAATTCACCCCTCCACTTT. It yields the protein CSITRGTGENSPLHF.

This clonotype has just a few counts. CDR3 sequence reads: CASSQDGMDEQFF. CDR3 nucleotide sequence: TGTGCCAGCAGCCAGGACGGGATGGATGAGCAGTTCTTC. J is TRBJ2-1 and V is TRBV4-2, with a tentative D call TRBD2 (5 bases). Germline V lookup: CDR1 LGHNA, CDR2 YNFKEQ. The CDR3 covers 13 residues. V was clipped by 3 bases and J by 8 bases, with 11 bases between them.